These T cell receptor beta chains were read from a single sample in a study of control samples from healthy donors and cancer patients. Only in-frame clones appear in the TCRdb table, and some are missing; sequencing was by immunoSEQ multiplex PCR. The table has 91,000 or so clones, 91% seen once; the top ten hold 0.92%. Sample: blood. All receptors come from a woman in her 30s in good health. Each CDR3 is given with its conserved first and last residue. Fields, in order: clone size, J gene, D gene, V gene, CDR3 length, CDR3 DNA, CDR3 protein. The D gene is left open where the match is weak. Size values are once, few and many counts, or a class for expanded clones, and some rows have none.

size: .; J: TRBJ2-1; D: .; V: TRBV7-9; length: 15; DNA: TGTGCCAGCAGCCATTCGTTACAGACCTACAATGAGCAGTTCTTC; CDR3: CASSHSLQTYNEQFF
size: .; J: TRBJ1-4; D: .; V: TRBV6-5; length: 14; DNA: TGTGCCAGCACGTCGAGGCATACTAATGAAAAACTGTTTTTT; CDR3: CASTSRHTNEKLFF
size: once; J: TRBJ2-5; D: .; V: TRBV5-4; length: 11; DNA: TGTGCCAGCAGATGGGGGGAGACCCAGTACTTC; CDR3: CASRWGETQYF
size: .; J: TRBJ2-1; D: TRBD2; V: TRBV11-3; length: 14; DNA: TGTGCCAGCAGCTTGACGGGGGGGTACAATGAGCAGTTCTTC; CDR3: CASSLTGGYNEQFF
size: .; J: TRBJ2-3; D: TRBD2; V: TRBV4-1; length: 16; DNA: TGCGCCAGCAGCCAAGCCGGGACTAGCGGCACAGATACGCAGTATTTT; CDR3: CASSQAGTSGTDTQYF
size: .; J: TRBJ2-7; D: TRBD2; V: TRBV3-1/TRBV3-2; length: 15; DNA: TGTGCCAGCAGCTCCCTTCGGGGGGATCCCTACGAGCAGTACTTC; CDR3: CASSSLRGDPYEQYF
size: once; J: TRBJ2-1; D: TRBD2; V: TRBV9; length: 15; DNA: TGTGCCAGCAGCGACAGCGGGGACGCCTACAATGAGCAGTTCTTC; CDR3: CASSDSGDAYNEQFF
size: .; J: TRBJ1-2; D: .; V: TRBV2; length: 11; DNA: TGTGCCAGCAGTGTAACTAGGGAATACACCTTC; CDR3: CASSVTREYTF
size: .; J: TRBJ1-1; D: .; V: TRBV19; length: 14; DNA: TGTGCCAGTAGGGGGGACACCCTGAACACTGAAGCTTTCTTT; CDR3: CASRGDTLNTEAFF
size: medium-sized; J: TRBJ2-7; D: TRBD1; V: TRBV6-5; length: 16; DNA: TGTGCCAGCAGTTCCGTCCCCGGGACAGGGGCGGACGAGCAGTACTTC; CDR3: CASSSVPGTGADEQYF
size: .; J: TRBJ2-2; D: .; V: TRBV5-6; length: 16; DNA: TGTGCCAGCAGCTTTCCTATTACAAGTCGCACCGGGGAGCTGTTTTTT; CDR3: CASSFPITSRTGELFF
size: .; J: TRBJ1-6; D: TRBD1; V: TRBV6-5; length: 15; DNA: TGTGCCAGCAGTTACTCAGGGGACAGGGTCTCACCCCTCCACTTT; CDR3: CASSYSGDRVSPLHF
size: .; J: TRBJ1-6; D: .; V: TRBV2; length: 12; DNA: TGTGCCAGCCAGGTGGGCAATTCACCCCTCCACTTT; CDR3: CASQVGNSPLHF
size: .; J: TRBJ1-5; D: .; V: TRBV6-5; length: 14; DNA: TGTGCCAGCAGTACCGACAGTGGGATCAAGCCCCAGCATTTT; CDR3: CASSTDSGIKPQHF
size: .; J: TRBJ1-3; D: .; V: TRBV29-1; length: 12; DNA: TGCAGCGTAGACAGCTCTGGAAACACCATATATTTT; CDR3: CSVDSSGNTIYF
size: .; J: TRBJ2-7; D: .; V: TRBV5-1; length: 17; DNA: TGCGCCAGCAGCACCCACTTGGGCAGGGTAGATTTTTACGAGCAGTACTTC; CDR3: CASSTHLGRVDFYEQYF
size: few; J: TRBJ1-1; D: .; V: TRBV7-9; length: 12; DNA: TGTGCCAGCAGGTTACAGAACACTGAAGCTTTCTTT; CDR3: CASRLQNTEAFF
size: once; J: TRBJ1-1; D: .; V: TRBV19; length: 14; DNA: TGTGCCAGTAGTCAGCAGGTGATGAACACTGAAGCTTTCTTT; CDR3: CASSQQVMNTEAFF
size: .; J: TRBJ2-2; D: .; V: TRBV29-1; length: 13; DNA: TGCAGCGTTAACAGGGAGGTGACCGGGGAGCTGTTTTTT; CDR3: CSVNREVTGELFF
size: .; J: TRBJ2-3; D: .; V: TRBV2; length: 11; DNA: TGTGTGGGCGGGGAGACAGATACGCAGTATTTT; CDR3: CVGGETDTQYF
size: once; J: TRBJ2-1; D: TRBD2; V: TRBV15; length: 17; DNA: TGTGCCACCAGCACCGGACTAGCCGGAAACACCTACAATGAGCAGTTCTTC; CDR3: CATSTGLAGNTYNEQFF
size: .; J: TRBJ2-1; D: TRBD1; V: TRBV24-1; length: 16; DNA: TGTGCCACCAGTGAACCAGGGACAGCGACCTACAATGAGCAGTTCTTC; CDR3: CATSEPGTATYNEQFF
size: .; J: TRBJ1-6; D: .; V: TRBV7-9; length: 16; DNA: TGTGCCAGCAGCACAATATGGCAGGGATATAATTCACCCCTCCACTTT; CDR3: CASSTIWQGYNSPLHF
size: .; J: TRBJ2-1; D: TRBD2; V: TRBV24-1; length: 17; DNA: TGTGCCACCAGTGATGTAAGACGTAGCGGGGGGTCAAATGAGCAGTTCTTC; CDR3: CATSDVRRSGGSNEQFF